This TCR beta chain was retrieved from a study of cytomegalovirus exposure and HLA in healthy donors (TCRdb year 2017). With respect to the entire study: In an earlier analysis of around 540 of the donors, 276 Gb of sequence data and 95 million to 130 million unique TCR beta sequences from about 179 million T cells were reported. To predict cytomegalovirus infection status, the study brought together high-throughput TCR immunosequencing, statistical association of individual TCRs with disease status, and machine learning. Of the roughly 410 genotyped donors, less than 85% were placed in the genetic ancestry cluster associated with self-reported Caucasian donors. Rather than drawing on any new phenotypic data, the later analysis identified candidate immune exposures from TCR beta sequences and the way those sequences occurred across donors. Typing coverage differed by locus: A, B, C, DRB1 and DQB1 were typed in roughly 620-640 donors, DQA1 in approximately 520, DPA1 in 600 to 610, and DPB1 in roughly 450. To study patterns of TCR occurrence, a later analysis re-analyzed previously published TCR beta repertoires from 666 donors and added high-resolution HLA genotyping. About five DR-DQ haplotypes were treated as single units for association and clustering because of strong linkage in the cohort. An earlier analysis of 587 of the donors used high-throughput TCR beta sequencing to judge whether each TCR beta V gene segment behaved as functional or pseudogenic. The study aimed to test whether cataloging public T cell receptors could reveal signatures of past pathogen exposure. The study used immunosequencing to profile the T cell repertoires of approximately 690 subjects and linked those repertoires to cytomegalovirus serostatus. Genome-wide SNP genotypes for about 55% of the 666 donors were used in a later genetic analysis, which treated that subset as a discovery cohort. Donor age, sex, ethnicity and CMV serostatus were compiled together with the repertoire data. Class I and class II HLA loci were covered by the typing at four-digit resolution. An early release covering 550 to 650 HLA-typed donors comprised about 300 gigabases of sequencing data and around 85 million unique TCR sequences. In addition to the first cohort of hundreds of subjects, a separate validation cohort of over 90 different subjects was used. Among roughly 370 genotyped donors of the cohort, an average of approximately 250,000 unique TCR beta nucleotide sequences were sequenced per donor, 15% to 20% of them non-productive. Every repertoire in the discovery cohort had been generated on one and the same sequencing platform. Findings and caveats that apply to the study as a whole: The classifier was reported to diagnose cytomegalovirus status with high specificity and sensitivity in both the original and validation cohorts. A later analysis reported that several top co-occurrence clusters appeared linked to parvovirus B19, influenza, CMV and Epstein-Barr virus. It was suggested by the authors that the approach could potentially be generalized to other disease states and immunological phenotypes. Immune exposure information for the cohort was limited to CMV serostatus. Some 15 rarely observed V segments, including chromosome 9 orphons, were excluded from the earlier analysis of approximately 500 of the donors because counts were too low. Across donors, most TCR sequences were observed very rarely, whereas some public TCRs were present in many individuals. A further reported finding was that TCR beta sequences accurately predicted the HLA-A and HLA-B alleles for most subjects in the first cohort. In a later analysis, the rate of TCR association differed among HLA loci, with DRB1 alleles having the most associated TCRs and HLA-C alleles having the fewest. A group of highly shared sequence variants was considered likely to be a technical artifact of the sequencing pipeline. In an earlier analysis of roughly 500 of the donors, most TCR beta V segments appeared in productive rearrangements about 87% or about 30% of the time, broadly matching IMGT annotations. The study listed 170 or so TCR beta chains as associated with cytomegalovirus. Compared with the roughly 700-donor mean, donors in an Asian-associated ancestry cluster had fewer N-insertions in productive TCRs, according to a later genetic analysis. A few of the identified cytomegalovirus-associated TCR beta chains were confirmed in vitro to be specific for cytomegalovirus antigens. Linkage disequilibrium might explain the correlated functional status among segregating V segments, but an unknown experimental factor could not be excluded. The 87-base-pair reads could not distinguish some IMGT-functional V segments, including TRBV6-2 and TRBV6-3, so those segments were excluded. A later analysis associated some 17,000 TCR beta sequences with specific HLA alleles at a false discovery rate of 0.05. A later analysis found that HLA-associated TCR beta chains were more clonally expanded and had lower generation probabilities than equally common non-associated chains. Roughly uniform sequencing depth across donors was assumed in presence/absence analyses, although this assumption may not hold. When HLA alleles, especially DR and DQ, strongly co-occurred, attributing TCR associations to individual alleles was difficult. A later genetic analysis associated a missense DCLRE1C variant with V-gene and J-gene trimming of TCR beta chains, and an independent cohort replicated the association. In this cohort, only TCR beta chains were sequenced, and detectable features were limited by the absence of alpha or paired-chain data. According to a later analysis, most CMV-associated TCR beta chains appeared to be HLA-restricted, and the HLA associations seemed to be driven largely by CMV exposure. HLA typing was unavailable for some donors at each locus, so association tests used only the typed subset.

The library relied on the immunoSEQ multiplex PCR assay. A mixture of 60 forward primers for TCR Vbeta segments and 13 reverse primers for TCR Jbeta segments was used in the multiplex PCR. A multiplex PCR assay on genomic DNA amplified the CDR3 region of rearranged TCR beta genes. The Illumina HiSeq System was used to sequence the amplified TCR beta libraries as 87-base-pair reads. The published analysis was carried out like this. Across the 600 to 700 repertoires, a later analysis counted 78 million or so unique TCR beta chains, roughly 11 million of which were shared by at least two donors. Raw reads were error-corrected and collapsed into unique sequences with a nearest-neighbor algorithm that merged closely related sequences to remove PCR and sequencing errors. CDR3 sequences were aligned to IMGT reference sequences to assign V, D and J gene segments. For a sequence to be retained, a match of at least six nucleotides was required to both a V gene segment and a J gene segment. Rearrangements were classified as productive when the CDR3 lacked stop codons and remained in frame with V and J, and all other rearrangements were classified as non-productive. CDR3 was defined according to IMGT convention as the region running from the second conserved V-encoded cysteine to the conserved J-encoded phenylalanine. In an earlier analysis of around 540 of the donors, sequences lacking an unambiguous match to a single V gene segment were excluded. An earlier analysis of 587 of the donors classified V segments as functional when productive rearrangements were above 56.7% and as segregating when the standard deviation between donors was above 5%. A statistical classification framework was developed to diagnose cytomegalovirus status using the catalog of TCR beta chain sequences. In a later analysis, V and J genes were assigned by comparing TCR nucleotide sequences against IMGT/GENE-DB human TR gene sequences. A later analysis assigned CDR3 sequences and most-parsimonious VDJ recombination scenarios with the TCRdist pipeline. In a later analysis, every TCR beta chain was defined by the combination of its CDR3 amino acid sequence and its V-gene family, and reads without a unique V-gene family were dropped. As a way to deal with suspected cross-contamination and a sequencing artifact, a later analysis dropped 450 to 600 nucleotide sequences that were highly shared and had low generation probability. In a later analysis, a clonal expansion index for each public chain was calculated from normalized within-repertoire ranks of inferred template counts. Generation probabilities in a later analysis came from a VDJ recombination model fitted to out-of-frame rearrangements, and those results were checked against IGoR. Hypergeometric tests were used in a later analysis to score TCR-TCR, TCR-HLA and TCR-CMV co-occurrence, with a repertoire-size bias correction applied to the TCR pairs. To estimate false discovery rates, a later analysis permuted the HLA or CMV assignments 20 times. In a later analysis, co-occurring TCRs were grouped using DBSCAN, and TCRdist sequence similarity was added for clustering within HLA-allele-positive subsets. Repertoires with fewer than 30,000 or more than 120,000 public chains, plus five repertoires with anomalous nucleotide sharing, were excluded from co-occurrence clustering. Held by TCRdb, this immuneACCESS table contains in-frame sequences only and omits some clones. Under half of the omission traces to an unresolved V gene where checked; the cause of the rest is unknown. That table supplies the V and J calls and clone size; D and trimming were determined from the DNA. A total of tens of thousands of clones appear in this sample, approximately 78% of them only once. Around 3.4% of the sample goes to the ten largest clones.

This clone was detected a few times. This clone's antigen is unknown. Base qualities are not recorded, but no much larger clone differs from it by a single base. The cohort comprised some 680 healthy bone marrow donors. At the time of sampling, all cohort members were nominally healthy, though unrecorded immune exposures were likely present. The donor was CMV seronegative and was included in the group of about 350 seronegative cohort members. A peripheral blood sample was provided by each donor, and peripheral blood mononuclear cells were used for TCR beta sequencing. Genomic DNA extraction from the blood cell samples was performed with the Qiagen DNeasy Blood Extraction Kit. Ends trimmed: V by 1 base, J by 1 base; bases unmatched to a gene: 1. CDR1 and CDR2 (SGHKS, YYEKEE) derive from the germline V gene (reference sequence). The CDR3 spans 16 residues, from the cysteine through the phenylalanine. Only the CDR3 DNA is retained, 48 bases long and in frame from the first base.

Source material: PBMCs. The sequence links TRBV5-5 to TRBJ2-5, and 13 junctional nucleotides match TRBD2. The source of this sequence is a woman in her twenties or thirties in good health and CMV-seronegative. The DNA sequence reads TGTGCCAGCAGCTTGTGGACTAGCGGGAGCCAAGAGACCCAGTACTTC. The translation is CASSLWTSGSQETQYF.